A single sample gave rise to the 26 T cell receptor beta chains below, sequenced in a study of regulatory T cells in long-lasting Graves disease. The authors built TCR beta libraries using iRepertoire HTBI primers and Arm-PCR of CDR3 regions. TCRdb passed the multiplex PCR reads through MiXCR, listing each CDR3 protein once. Here the sample spans roughly 510,000 distinct CDR3 sequences, 15% to 20% being singletons. The time point was: newly diagnosed GD, antithyroid drugs for less than 3 months. Scientists built the TCR library using RNA that was extracted from PBMCs. This sample also appeared in a second study, on T cells in Graves' hyperthyroidism and ophthalmopathy.

This sample comprised peripheral blood mononuclear cells (PBMCs), obtained at new diagnosis, from a patient treated with antithyroid drugs. These receptor sequences come from a man younger than 30 with Graves disease.

V and J are TRBV6-1 and TRBJ2-3; D assignment may be TRBD1 or TRBD2 (6 bases each). This CDR3 has 14 amino acids. Looked up from germline, CDR1 is MNHNS and CDR2 is SASEGT. V lost 5 bases to trimming and J lost 4 bases, with 13 bases between them. The CDR3 DNA is TGTGCCAGCAGTAAGGGGGGCCGTTCAGATACGCAGTATTTT. Its translation: CASSKGGRSDTQYF.

This clonotype was found many times. This chain joins TRBV11-2 and TRBJ2-1; 7 bases fit TRBD2. The V segment lost 3 bases and the J segment 5 bases; nucleotides outside the gene matches: 7. Per germline, CDR1 SGHAT and CDR2 FQNNGV. CDR3 length equals 15 residues. CDR3 nucleotides: TGTGCCAGCAGCTTCGGGCTAGCGGAAAACAATGAGCAGTTCTTC. Encoded protein: CASSFGLAENNEQFF.

The V call is TRBV10-2, the J call TRBJ2-1; D might be TRBD2 (6 bases). Trimming left V 2 bases short and J 4 bases short, with 21 bases between. Germline V lookup: CDR1 WSHSY, CDR2 SAAADI. The CDR3 has 18 residues. CDR3 sequence (DNA): TGCGCCAGCAGTGAGACTGCAGGATATAGCGGAGGGTACAATGAGCAGTTCTTC. Residues: CASSETAGYSGGYNEQFF.

The sample holds many counts of this clonotype. V and J are TRBV12-3 or TRBV12-4 and TRBJ2-3; 7 nucleotides match TRBD2. This CDR3 has 14 amino acids. J lost 0 bases, V lost 5 bases, and 2 bases had no gene match. CDR3 coding DNA: TGTGCCAGCAGTAAAGCGGGGAGCACAGATACGCAGTATTTT. It specifies CASSKAGSTDTQYF.

This clonotype was recorded many times. The J gene is TRBJ1-1, the V gene TRBV5-1, with D unclear. From germline, CDR1 is SGHRS and CDR2 YFSETQ. The V end lost 4 bases, the J end lost 4 bases, and 11 bases lay between the germline ends. The CDR3 is 13 residues long. The CDR3 region has the DNA TGCGCCAGCAGCAAGGCAATGGGCACTGAAGCTTTCTTT. Its protein is CASSKAMGTEAFF.

This clonotype was recorded many times. The rearrangement links TRBV2 to TRBJ1-1; D is perhaps TRBD1 (6 bases). Trimming stripped 8 bases from V and 4 bases from J, with 17 bases between. Germline loops: CDR1 SNHLY, CDR2 FYNNEI. This CDR3 comprises 14 residues. CDR3 in amino acids: CASGVEGVGTEAFF. The CDR3 region has the DNA TGTGCCAGCGGAGTCGAGGGGGTGGGCACTGAAGCTTTCTTT.

This clonotype was counted only a few times. The V call is TRBV5-1, the J call TRBJ2-7; unclear D gene. Looked up from germline, CDR1 is SGHRS and CDR2 is YFSETQ. V was clipped by 0 bases and J by 2 bases, with 6 bases between them. This CDR3 spans 13 amino acids. Written as DNA, the CDR3 is TGCGCCAGCAGCTTGGACAATGCCTACGAGCAGTACTTC. The encoded protein is CASSLDNAYEQYF.

The V call is TRBV29-1, the J call TRBJ2-3, with 7 bases aligning to TRBD1. CDR1 and CDR2 (germline): SQVTM, ANQGSEA. This CDR3 is 14 amino acids long. Trimming at V came to 5 bases and at J to 0 bases, leaving 5 bases not matched to a gene. The CDR3 nucleotides are TGCAGCGTTAGAGGGGGCCCCAGCACAGATACGCAGTATTTT. Protein product: CSVRGGPSTDTQYF.

The chain recombines TRBV7-2 with TRBJ1-6, with 7 nucleotides matching TRBD1. Germline V gives CDR1 SGHTA, CDR2 FQGNSA. CDR3 length equals 16 residues. The J segment lost 9 bases and the V segment lost 0 bases, leaving 8 bases of the junction unmatched. Written as DNA, the CDR3 is TGTGCCAGCAGCTTAGCGCCAGGGGGAGGTGGTTCACCCCTCCACTTT. Translated, it gives CASSLAPGGGGSPLHF.

This clonotype was recorded many times. This sequence joins TRBV3-1 and TRBJ1-5; the D is unclear. CDR3 size: 13 residues. Trimming removed 5 bases from V and 5 bases from J, with 10 bases in between. Germline V gene data show CDR1 as LGHDT and CDR2 as YNNKEL (reference sequence). In nucleotides, the CDR3 is TGTGCCAGCAGCGACACGGTGTATCAGCCCCAGCATTTT. Translated, it gives CASSDTVYQPQHF.

Concerning this clonotype: A read error may be the cause here, since a much bigger clone is one base away. The chain's CDR3 is CASSQTSWRSNEQFF. Written as DNA, the CDR3 is TGTGCCAGCAGCCAGACTAGCTGGAGATCAAATGAGCAGTTCTTC. The chain uses TRBV7-9 and TRBJ2-1; 7 bases fit TRBD2. The CDR3 spans 15 residues. V shed 5 bases and J 7 bases; nucleotides not matched to a gene: 11. Germline loops: CDR1 SEHNR, CDR2 FQNEAQ (reference sequence).

CDR3: CASSIAGGDTDTQYF. In DNA form, the CDR3 reads TGTGCCAGTAGTATAGCGGGAGGGGACACAGATACGCAGTATTTT. This rearrangement joins TRBV19 to TRBJ2-3; TRBD2 matches at 8 bases. The length of the CDR3 is 15 residues. V lost 1 base, J lost 2 bases, and 2 bases stayed unmatched. Germline V gene sequence: CDR1 LNHDA, CDR2 SQIVND (reference sequence).

This clonotype came up many times. V and J are TRBV11-2 and TRBJ2-1, with unresolved D. The CDR3 extends over 15 amino acids. V shed 7 bases and J shed 4 bases, with 17 bases lying between them. Per the germline V gene, CDR1 is SGHAT and CDR2 is FQNNGV. The CDR3 region has the DNA TGTGCCAGCAACCTCTTCGGGCTAGTGTACAATGAGCAGTTCTTC. It is translated as CASNLFGLVYNEQFF.

This clonotype appeared many times. The chain couples TRBV12-3 or TRBV12-4 to TRBJ1-1; unclear D gene. The germline V and J ends were trimmed by 4 bases and 4 bases, with 10 bases remaining between them. The CDR3 spans 13 residues. The CDR3 nucleotides are TGTGCCAGCAGTTCTCAGGAGACCACTGAAGCTTTCTTT. Translation: CASSSQETTEAFF.

This clonotype was detected many times. V and J are TRBV3-1 and TRBJ2-3; 12 bases match TRBD2. The CDR3 length is 19 residues. V shed 3 bases, J shed 4 bases, and the junction held 14 bases outside the gene matches. Germline V lookup: CDR1 LGHDT, CDR2 YNNKEL (reference sequence). For the CDR3, the DNA is TGTGCCAGCAGCCACCTTTCTCCTCGACTAGCGGGAGAGTCAGATACGCAGTATTTT. Protein sequence: CASSHLSPRLAGESDTQYF.

This clonotype was detected many times. One end of the junction does not line up with germline, which may come from a read error. The rearrangement links TRBV5-1 to TRBJ2-1, with TRBD2 matching 9 bases. The CDR3 covers 15 residues. The germline V gene encodes CDR1 SGHRS and CDR2 YFSETQ. This chain's CDR3 is CASSSSGVSYNEQFF. CDR3 DNA sequence: TGTGCCAGCAGCTCTAGCGGGGTCTCCTACAATGAGCAGTTCTTC.

The rearrangement links TRBV20-1 to TRBJ2-3; D possibly uses TRBD1 or TRBD2 (6 bases each). The ends were cut back, 0 bases at V and 0 bases at J, with 13 bases in the middle. The CDR3 sequence is 16 residues long. Per the germline V gene, CDR1 is DFQATT and CDR2 is SNEGSKA (reference sequence). Here the CDR3 reads CSAREWGARSTDTQYF. CDR3 DNA: TGCAGTGCTAGAGAGTGGGGGGCGAGGAGCACAGATACGCAGTATTTT.

This clonotype has at least ten counts. The chain joins TRBV20-1 to TRBJ2-7; 11 bases align to TRBD2. Germline CDR1 is DFQATT and CDR2 is SNEGSKA (reference sequence). The ends lost 6 bases at V and 7 bases at J; junction bases unmatched: 11. This CDR3 region has 14 residues. The DNA for the CDR3 is TGCAGTGCCTACTTTAGCGGGAGGGCCGGTGAGCAGTACTTC. This codes for CSAYFSGRAGEQYF.

About this clonotype itself: Its ends do not fully match the called genes, so a read error is possible. The chain is built from TRBV7-7 and TRBJ2-5; 10 bases map to TRBD1. Germline V gene data show CDR1 as SSHAT and CDR2 as FNYEAQ (reference sequence). This CDR3 contains 15 residues. Here the CDR3 DNA reads TGTGCTAGCAGCTCTCCGACAGGGGGCGTGGAGACCCAGTACTTC. This translates into CASSSPTGGVETQYF.

The rearrangement links TRBV12-3 or TRBV12-4 to TRBJ2-4, with 16 bases lining up with TRBD2. This CDR3 has 20 amino acids. J was trimmed by 2 bases and V by 5 bases; bases with no gene match: 12. Here the CDR3 reads CASSPTGLAGGPGTKNIQYF. CDR3 DNA: TGTGCCAGCAGTCCTACGGGACTAGCGGGAGGGCCGGGAACCAAAAACATTCAGTACTTC.

Points on this clonotype: At one of its ends the junction is not consistent with the germline gene, which may arise from a read error. The rearrangement links TRBV4-1 to TRBJ2-1, with 7 bases aligning to TRBD1. CDR3 size: 16 residues. CDR1 MGHRA and CDR2 YSYEKL come from the germline V gene. CDR3 in amino acids: CTSSQDRDRSYNEQFF. CDR3 nucleotides: TGCACCAGCAGCCAAGACCGGGACAGATCCTACAATGAGCAGTTCTTC.

In the case of this clonotype: No conserved phenylalanine or tryptophan is present at the end of the CDR3, so a read error is the likely explanation. V is TRBV18 and J is TRBJ2-7, with D possibly called TRBD1 or TRBD2 (5 bases each). This CDR3 comprises 15 residues. CDR1 and CDR2 from the germline V gene are KGHSH and LQKENI. Between the trimmed V and J ends, which lost 2 bases and 0 bases, there was a span of 11 bases. The CDR3 here is CASSPGGSGSYEQYL. In DNA form, the CDR3 reads TGTGCCAGCTCACCAGGGGGTAGTGGCTCCTACGAGCAGTACCTC.

This chain links TRBV3-1 with TRBJ2-5, with D perhaps TRBD1 or TRBD2 (5 bases each). The CDR3 totals 14 residues. V was cut by 4 bases and J by 5 bases, with 14 bases left in between. Per germline, CDR1 LGHDT and CDR2 YNNKEL (reference sequence). CDR3 amino acids: CASSRGTTGETQYF. For the CDR3, the DNA is TGTGCCAGCAGCCGAGGGACGACGGGGGAGACCCAGTACTTC.

This clonotype was detected a few times. This may be a read error, as it is one base from a much larger clone. The chain has TRBV28 and TRBJ2-5; either TRBD1 or TRBD2 may supply D (5 bases each). CDR1 MDHEN and CDR2 SYDVKM come from the germline V gene. V was clipped by 6 bases and J by 0 bases, with 20 bases between them. The CDR3 loop spans 17 amino acids. In DNA, the CDR3 is TGTGCCAGCAGCCCCGGGGCTGGCGGACTGTACCAAGAGACCCAGTACTTC. Residues: CASSPGAGGLYQETQYF.

The chain has TRBV19 and TRBJ2-7; D is possibly TRBD1 (6 bases). V was cut by 4 bases and J by 0 bases, with 16 bases left in between. The CDR3 is made up of 16 amino acids. In germline, CDR1 is LNHDA, CDR2 SQIVND (reference sequence). CDR3 protein: CASSKWTDANSYEQYF. The DNA of the CDR3 is TGTGCCAGTAGTAAATGGACAGACGCGAACTCCTACGAGCAGTACTTC.

This clonotype was detected many times. V gene TRBV7-3 combines with J gene TRBJ2-1, with D uncertain. This CDR3 is built from 12 residues. V was pared by 1 base and J by 8 bases, with 6 bases between. Germline V gene data show CDR1 as SGHTA and CDR2 as FQGTGA. The CDR3 nucleotides are TGTGCCAGCAGCTTAATGCCCCATGAGCAGTTCTTC. This sequence encodes CASSLMPHEQFF.